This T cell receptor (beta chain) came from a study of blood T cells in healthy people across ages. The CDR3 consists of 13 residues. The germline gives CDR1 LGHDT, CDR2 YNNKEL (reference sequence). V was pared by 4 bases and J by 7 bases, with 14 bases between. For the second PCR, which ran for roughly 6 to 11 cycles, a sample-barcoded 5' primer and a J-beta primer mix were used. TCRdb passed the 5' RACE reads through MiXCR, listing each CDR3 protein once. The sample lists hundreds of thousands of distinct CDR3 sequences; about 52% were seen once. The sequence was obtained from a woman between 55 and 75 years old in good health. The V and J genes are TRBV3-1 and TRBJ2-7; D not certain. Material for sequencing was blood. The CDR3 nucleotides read TGTGCCAGCAGCCCGCGTTTCGGGTCGGAGCAGTACTTC. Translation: CASSPRFGSEQYF.